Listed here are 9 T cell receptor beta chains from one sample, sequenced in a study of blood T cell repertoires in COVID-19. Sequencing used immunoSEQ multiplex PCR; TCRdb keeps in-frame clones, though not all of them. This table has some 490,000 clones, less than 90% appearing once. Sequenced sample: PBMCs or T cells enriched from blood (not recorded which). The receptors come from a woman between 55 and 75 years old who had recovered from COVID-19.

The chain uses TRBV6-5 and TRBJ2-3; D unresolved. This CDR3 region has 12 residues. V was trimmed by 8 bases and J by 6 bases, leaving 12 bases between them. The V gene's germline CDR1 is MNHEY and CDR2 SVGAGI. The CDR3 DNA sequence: TGTGCCAGCTTTGCAGGTTGGGATACGCAGTATTTT. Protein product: CASFAGWDTQYF.

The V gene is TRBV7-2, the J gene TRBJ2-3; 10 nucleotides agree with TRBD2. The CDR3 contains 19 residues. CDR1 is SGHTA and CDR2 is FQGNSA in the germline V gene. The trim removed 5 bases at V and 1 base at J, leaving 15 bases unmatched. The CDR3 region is CASSARGASGGLGTDTQYF. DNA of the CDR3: TGTGCCAGCAGCGCGAGGGGCGCTAGCGGGGGCCTAGGCACAGATACGCAGTATTTT.

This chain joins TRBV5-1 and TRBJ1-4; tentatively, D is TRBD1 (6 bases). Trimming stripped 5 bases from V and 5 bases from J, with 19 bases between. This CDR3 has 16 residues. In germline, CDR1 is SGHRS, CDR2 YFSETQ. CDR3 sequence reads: CASSRRGATSNEKLFF. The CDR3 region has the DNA TGCGCCAGCAGTCGCCGGGGGGCAACTTCGAATGAAAAACTGTTTTTT. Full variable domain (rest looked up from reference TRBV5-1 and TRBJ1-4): KAGVTQTPRYLIKTRGQQVTLSCSPISGHRSVSWYQQTPGQGLQFLFEYFSETQRNKGNFPGRFSGRQFSNSRSEMNVSTLELGDSALYLCASSRRGATSNEKLFFGSGTQLSVL.

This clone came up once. The CDR3 coding sequence is TGTGCCAGCAGCCCCCGGGACACAGTTATGAGTGGTCAGCCCCAGCATTTT. Translated, it gives CASSPRDTVMSGQPQHF. This chain joins TRBV5-5 and TRBJ1-5, with D possibly matching TRBD1 (6 bases). The V end was cut by 4 bases, the J end by 6 bases, with 23 bases between. The CDR3 runs 17 residues. Per germline, CDR1 SGHKS and CDR2 YYEKEE (reference sequence).

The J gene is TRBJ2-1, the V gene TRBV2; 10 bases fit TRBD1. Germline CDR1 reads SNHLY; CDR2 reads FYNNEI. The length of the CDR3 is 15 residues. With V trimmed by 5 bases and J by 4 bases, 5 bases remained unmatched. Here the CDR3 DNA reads TGTGCCAGCAGTAGGGACAGGGGAAGGTACAATGAGCAGTTCTTC. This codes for CASSRDRGRYNEQFF.

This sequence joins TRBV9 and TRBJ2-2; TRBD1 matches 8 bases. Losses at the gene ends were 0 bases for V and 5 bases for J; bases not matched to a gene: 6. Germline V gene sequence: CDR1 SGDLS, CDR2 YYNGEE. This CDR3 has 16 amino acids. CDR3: CASSVAPDRATGELFF. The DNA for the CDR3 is TGTGCCAGCAGCGTAGCTCCGGACAGGGCGACCGGGGAGCTGTTTTTT.

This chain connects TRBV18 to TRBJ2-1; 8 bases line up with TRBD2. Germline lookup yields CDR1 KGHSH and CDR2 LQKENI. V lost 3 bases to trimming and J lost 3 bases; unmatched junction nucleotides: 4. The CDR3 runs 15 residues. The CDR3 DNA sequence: TGTGCCAGCTCACCTTCGGGGGGGGGCTACAATGAGCAGTTCTTC. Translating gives CASSPSGGGYNEQFF. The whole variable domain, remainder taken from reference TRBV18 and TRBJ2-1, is NAGVMQNPRHLVRRRGQEARLRCSPMKGHSHVYWYRQLPEEGLKFMVYLQKENIIDESGMPKERFSAEFPKEGPSILRIQQVVRGDSAAYFCASSPSGGGYNEQFFGPGTRLTVL.

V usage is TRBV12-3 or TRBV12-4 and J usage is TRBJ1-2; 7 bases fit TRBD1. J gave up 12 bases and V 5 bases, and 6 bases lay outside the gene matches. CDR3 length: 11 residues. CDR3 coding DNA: TGTGCCAGCAGTACCGGGACAGTCCACACCTTC. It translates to CASSTGTVHTF.

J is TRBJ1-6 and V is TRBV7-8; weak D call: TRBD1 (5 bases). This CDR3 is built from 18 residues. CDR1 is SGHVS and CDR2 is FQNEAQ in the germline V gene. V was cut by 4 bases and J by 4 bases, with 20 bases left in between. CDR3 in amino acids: CASSSTLGGGTYNSPLHF. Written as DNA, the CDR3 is TGTGCCAGCAGCTCCACGCTGGGGGGAGGGACTTATAATTCACCCCTCCACTTT.